The clone carrying this T cell receptor beta chain came up a few times. The antigen is unknown. The sample belongs to a study of human T cells and chemical hapten exposure. Overall study: TCR yields per sample varied, mainly owing to small pooled library volume differences. Points from the study as a whole: The number of TCRs above 1 in 1000 frequency did not change after DPC sensitization.

One entry per CDR3 protein results from TCRdb running MiXCR on the RACE reads. The top ten hold 5% to 6% of the sample, which has 330,000 or so distinct CDR3 sequences, roughly 6% seen once. Time point specified: patch test 2, 6 weeks after DPC sensitization. Treatment meaning: therapeutic diphenylcyclopropenone sensitization with weekly scalp DPC. Per germline, CDR1 SGHVS and CDR2 FQNEAQ. V gave up 5 bases and J gave up 13 bases, with 20 bases separating them. This CDR3 has 13 residues. This sequence was found in a woman under 30 with alopecia areata. Some clones in this sample may be carry-over from other donors' samples. The sample consisted of whole blood, taken in connection with sensitization to the hapten diphenylcyclopropenone (DPC). The genes are TRBV7-8 and TRBJ2-5; no clear D gene. The CDR3, as DNA: TGTGCCAGCAGCCCCCGTTGGTTAGCACGGGCGTACTTC. Its translation is CASSPRWLARAYF.